The rows below give T cell receptor beta chains drawn from one sample of a study of blood T cell repertoires in COVID-19. Sequenced by immunoSEQ multiplex PCR; TCRdb stores in-frame clones only, minus some. Found here are hundreds of thousands of clones, about nine tenths of them singletons; the top ten hold around 13%. The sequencing sample was made of peripheral blood. These receptors were obtained from a woman aged 55-70 years with acute or convalescent COVID-19. The CDR3 runs from the conserved cysteine through the conserved F or W. D genes are given only for firm matches. Clone size is stated in some rows and not others, as once, few, many or a class when expanded.

D	V	size	J	length	CDR3	DNA
.	TRBV20-1	.	TRBJ1-1	13	CSASATGNTEAFF	TGCAGTGCTAGTGCGACAGGGAACACTGAAGCTTTCTTT
.	TRBV7-2	few	TRBJ1-5	14	CASSLTQPNQPQHF	TGTGCCAGCAGCTTAACACAGCCAAATCAGCCCCAGCATTTT
.	TRBV5-1	.	TRBJ2-7	13	CASSSGRGYEQYF	TGCGCCAGCAGCAGCGGCAGGGGCTACGAGCAGTACTTC
TRBD1	TRBV7-7	.	TRBJ2-2	15	CASSSGQGSPGELFF	TGTGCCAGCAGCTCGGGACAGGGGAGCCCCGGGGAGCTGTTTTTT
TRBD2	TRBV14	.	TRBJ2-1	16	CASSQDPGLAGTEQFF	TGTGCCAGCAGCCAAGATCCTGGGCTAGCGGGAACTGAGCAGTTCTTC
.	TRBV2	once	TRBJ1-2	15	CASITGTSANYGYTF	TGTGCCAGCATTACCGGGACATCAGCTAACTATGGCTACACCTTC
TRBD2	TRBV6-5	.	TRBJ2-1	15	CASRDSGISYNEQFF	TGTGCCAGCAGAGATAGCGGGATCTCCTACAATGAGCAGTTCTTC
TRBD2	TRBV9	.	TRBJ2-7	13	CASSVGEGERGIF	TGTGCCAGCAGCGTAGGGGAAGGGGAGCGGGGGATCTTC
.	TRBV19	.	TRBJ1-6	16	CASGHGASSYNSPLHF	TGTGCCAGCGGCCACGGAGCGAGCTCCTATAATTCACCCCTCCACTTT
TRBD1	TRBV10-1	few	TRBJ2-7	15	CASSTRQGADVEQYF	TGCGCCAGCAGTACAAGACAGGGGGCTGACGTCGAGCAGTACTTC
.	TRBV5-1	once	TRBJ2-7	14	CASSLTGEAYEQYF	TGCGCCAGCAGCTTGACAGGGGAGGCCTACGAGCAGTACTTC
TRBD1	TRBV27	.	TRBJ2-1	16	CASSPSTTGALNEQFF	TGTGCCAGCAGTCCATCCACTACAGGGGCCCTCAATGAGCAGTTCTTC
TRBD1	TRBV6-5	.	TRBJ1-4	14	CASSRDSPNEKLFF	TGTGCCAGCAGTAGGGACAGCCCTAATGAAAAACTGTTTTTT
TRBD1	TRBV4-3	.	TRBJ1-3	16	CASSREGQISGNTIYF	TGCGCCAGCAGCCGAGAGGGACAGATCTCTGGAAACACCATATATTTT
TRBD1	TRBV5-4	.	TRBJ1-2	13	CASSDRTGDGYTF	TGTGCCAGCAGCGATCGGACAGGCGATGGCTACACCTTC
.	TRBV30	.	TRBJ1-2	13	CAWSVNRRFGYTF	TGTGCCTGGAGTGTGAACAGAAGGTTTGGCTACACCTTC
.	TRBV6-6	few	TRBJ2-7	13	CASSVIRGHEQYF	TGTGCCTCCTCGGTGATCCGCGGGCACGAGCAGTACTTC
.	TRBV9	.	TRBJ1-1	13	CASSVTGGTEAFF	TGTGCCAGCAGCGTAACGGGGGGCACTGAAGCTTTCTTT
.	TRBV19	.	TRBJ2-7	14	CASSRRGSGYEQYF	TGTGCCAGTTCAAGGCGCGGGTCGGGTTACGAGCAGTACTTC
TRBD1	TRBV28	.	TRBJ1-2	15	CASTFLDRGDYGYTF	TGTGCCAGCACCTTTCTTGACAGGGGAGACTATGGCTACACCTTC
.	TRBV2	.	TRBJ2-1	11	CAGTGLHEQFF	TGTGCCGGGACTGGCCTCCATGAGCAGTTCTTC
TRBD2	TRBV5-1	.	TRBJ2-1	14	CASMRSGVNNEQFF	TGCGCCAGCATGAGGAGCGGGGTAAACAATGAGCAGTTCTTC
TRBD2	TRBV10-3	.	TRBJ2-7	19	CAISEMDRGLAGGNYEQYF	TGTGCCATCAGTGAAATGGATCGGGGACTAGCGGGAGGGAACTACGAGCAGTACTTC
.	TRBV24-1	.	TRBJ2-1	15	CATSDLQDAYNEQFF	TGTGCCACCAGTGATTTACAGGACGCCTACAATGAGCAGTTCTTC
.	TRBV28	.	TRBJ1-4	14	CASSLGQVNEKLFF	TGTGCCAGCAGTTTAGGGCAGGTTAATGAAAAACTGTTTTTT
.	TRBV5-4	.	TRBJ1-5	13	CASSPNRDQPQHF	TGTGCCAGCAGCCCAAACAGGGATCAGCCCCAGCATTTT
.	TRBV6-5	.	TRBJ2-7	15	CASTPAHGQSYEQYF	TGTGCCAGCACCCCCGCTCACGGACAGTCCTACGAGCAGTACTTC
.	TRBV2	.	TRBJ1-4	15	CASSAGERSEEKLFF	TGTGCCAGCAGTGCCGGGGAGAGGTCTGAGGAAAAACTGTTTTTT
.	TRBV6-2/TRBV6-3	.	TRBJ1-3	14	CASSYPDSGNTIYF	TGTGCCAGCAGTTACCCAGACTCTGGAAACACCATATATTTT
.	TRBV28	.	TRBJ2-3	16	CASSPPRTAITDTQYF	TGTGCCAGCAGTCCCCCCCGGACAGCTATCACAGATACGCAGTATTTT
TRBD1	TRBV7-9	.	TRBJ1-2	14	CASSSGQGVYGYTF	TGTGCCAGCAGCTCGGGACAGGGAGTCTATGGCTACACCTTC
TRBD2	TRBV27	.	TRBJ2-3	16	CASSPRLAGVSDTQYF	TGTGCCAGCAGTCCCCGACTAGCGGGAGTGTCAGATACGCAGTATTTT
.	TRBV19	.	TRBJ1-6	15	CASSPRGNHNSPLHF	TGTGCCAGTAGTCCTCGGGGAAATCATAATTCACCCCTCCACTTT
TRBD1	TRBV3-1/TRBV3-2	.	TRBJ2-6	19	CASSRKWADRGDGANVLTF	TGTGCCAGCAGCCGCAAATGGGCGGACAGGGGGGACGGGGCCAACGTCCTGACTTTC
.	TRBV12-3/TRBV12-4	.	TRBJ1-2	13	CASSLGGRDGYTF	TGTGCCAGCAGCCTGGGGGGAAGAGATGGCTACACCTTC
.	TRBV6-1	.	TRBJ2-1	15	CASSEAGRGTNEQFF	TGTGCCAGCAGTGAAGCCGGGCGGGGTACGAATGAGCAGTTCTTC